The present T cell receptor (beta chain) was sequenced within a study of T-cell reconstitution after alpha-beta-depleted transplantation in children (dated by TCRdb to 2016 to 2017). Regarding the research as a whole: Using TCR repertoire profiling, the study followed T-cell immune reconstitution in a quantitative way in children after TCRalphabeta/CD19-depleted allogeneic hematopoietic cell transplantation.

Overall results and qualifications from the work: Over the following months the frequencies of hyperexpanded clones went down, and after one year T-cell counts and TCRbeta diversity were mostly credited to newly produced T cells. The high TCRbeta diversity at day 60 in some patients was ascribed to recipient T cells and intrathymic progenitors that had survived conditioning. About two months after transplant, the apparently early recovery of alphabetaT-cell counts reportedly depended on just several hundred clones that had expanded rapidly and came from non-depleted graft cells.

This sample's treatment or condition label indicates: allogeneic hematopoietic cell transplantation with graft depleted of TCRalphabeta T cells and CD19 B cells. TCRalphabeta/CD19-depleted allogeneic hematopoietic cell grafts were given to the transplant recipients, all of whom were children. This clonotype occurred many times. The specificity of this receptor is unknown. No much larger clonotype is one base removed from it; base qualities were not supplied. Libraries came from PCR. Data came from an Illumina HiSeq 2500. Molecular barcoding was employed in the preparation of TCR libraries, with unique molecular identifiers being used to normalize TCRbeta repertoire quantification. TCRdb reprocessing: public reads trimmed at Q25 with fastp, clones called with MiXCR, in-frame beta chains kept. A single entry per CDR3 protein holds the most common genes and DNA from its merged rows. For this sample there are 450,000 to 700,000 distinct CDR3 sequences; 25% to 30% appear just once. The ten largest clones add up to under 45% of the sample.

The TCR sequence derives from a boy younger than two with Wiskott-Aldrich syndrome, due to receive a stem cell transplant. Here the sequenced sample was PBMCs, taken before TCRalphabeta/CD19-depleted stem cell transplant.

The CDR3: CSVPGTGDTDTQYF. The nucleotides read TGCAGCGTCCCCGGGACAGGGGATACAGATACGCAGTATTTT. The V gene is TRBV29-1 and the J gene is TRBJ2-3, and 10 junctional nucleotides match TRBD1. CDR1 SQVTM and CDR2 ANQGSEA are derived from the germline V gene. Germline trimming amounts to 6 bases on V and 3 bases on J, with 6 as the count of junction bases outside the gene matches. From cysteine to phenylalanine, the CDR3 is 14 amino acids long. Only CDR3 DNA is held: 42 bases, read in frame from base 1.